The 26 T cell receptor beta chains below come from one sample, sequenced in a study of T cell clonality in common variable immunodeficiency. Some clones are missing from TCRdb's copy, which holds only in-frame ones; the method was immunoSEQ multiplex PCR. There are roughly 40,000 clones in the sample, none observed a single time. The sequenced sample was peripheral blood mononuclear cells. The receptors were gathered from a person aged 18 to 70 in good health.

The table lists this clone with many counts. The CDR3 end is not reached by the read, which stops 3 residues before it; the germline J gene fills it in. The V gene is TRBV7-2, the J gene TRBJ2-5, with D tentatively TRBD1 (6 bases). Germline values: CDR1 SGHTA, CDR2 FQGNSA. The CDR3 covers 13 residues. The V end lost 3 bases, the J end lost 4 bases, and 9 bases lay between the germline ends. The CDR3 DNA, read in part, is TGTGCCAGCAGCTTTACAGGGAGAGAGACC. Encoded protein: CASSFTGRET. The whole CDR3 protein reads CASSFTGRETQYF.

This clone has a count of ten or more. The CDR3 goes on 3 residues after the read ends, and that part is filled in from the germline J gene. V is TRBV7-8 and J is TRBJ2-1; D is possibly TRBD2 (7 bases). Trimming shortened V by 5 bases and J by 2 bases, and 13 bases separated the two germline ends. The CDR3 covers 15 residues. Looked up from germline, CDR1 is SGHVS and CDR2 is FQNEAQ. The CDR3 DNA, read in part, is TGTGCCAGCAGCCCACGGGGGGCGGCCTACAATGAG. It translates to CASSPRGAAYNE. The entire CDR3 sequence reads CASSPRGAAYNEQFF. Supplemented by reference TRBV7-8 and TRBJ2-1, the full variable domain reads GAGVSQSPRYKVAKRGQDVALRCDPISGHVSLFWYQQALGQGPEFLTYFQNEAQLDKSGLPSDRFFAERPEGSVSTLKIQRTQQEDSAVYLCASSPRGAAYNEQFFGPGTRLTVL.

At least ten counts were recorded for this clone. Sequencing ends 3 residues short of the CDR3 end; the germline J gene provides the rest. V and J are TRBV18 and TRBJ2-7; 8 bases line up with TRBD1. The CDR3 consists of 14 residues. Trimming took 5 bases from V and 2 from J; bases not matched to a gene: 5. CDR1 is KGHSH and CDR2 is LQKENI in the germline V gene. This chain's CDR3 is CASSGRDRPYEQYF. The sequenced CDR3 bases are TGTGCCAGCTCAGGCCGGGACAGGCCCTACGAG.

This clone has a count of ten or more. The CDR3 extends 3 residues past the end of the read, so its final part is completed from the germline J gene. The V call is TRBV4-1, the J call TRBJ2-3; D is ambiguous. V lost 1 base, J lost 5 bases, and 10 bases lay in between. Germline CDR1 and CDR2: MGHRA and YSYEKL. The CDR3 totals 14 residues. The CDR3 protein is CASSQVPGKDTQYF. The CDR3 DNA, read in part, is TGCGCCAGCAGCCAAGTACCGGGTAAAGATACG.

In its sample, this clone was seen many times. From the germline J gene comes the end of the CDR3, since the read stops 3 residues before it. The chain employs TRBV20-1 and TRBJ2-1; 8 nucleotides match TRBD2. Germline V gene lookup returns CDR1 DFQATT and CDR2 SNEGSKA (reference sequence). This CDR3 contains 15 residues. V lost 1 base, J lost 4 bases, and 6 bases stayed unmatched. The CDR3 is CSARVPSGPYNEQFF. The CDR3 DNA, read in part, is TGCAGTGCTAGAGTGCCTAGCGGGCCGTACAATGAG.

The sample holds many counts of this clone. Read coverage stops 3 residues before the CDR3 terminus; the germline J gene supplies the remainder. This sequence joins TRBV5-1 and TRBJ1-2, with TRBD1 as a possible D gene (6 bases). Germline V lookup: CDR1 SGHRS, CDR2 YFSETQ. There are 17 residues in the CDR3. V shed 2 bases and J shed 3 bases, with 20 bases lying between them. This chain's CDR3 is CASSFLQGGSSDYGYTF. The CDR3 bases that were read are TGCGCCAGCAGCTTTCTACAGGGAGGTAGCTCCGACTATGGC.

Ten or more counts support this clone. The read ends 3 residues early relative to the CDR3; the germline J gene fills the gap. The chain has TRBV5-1 and TRBJ1-2, with TRBD1 matching 9 bases. Germline V gene sequence: CDR1 SGHRS, CDR2 YFSETQ. The CDR3 is 17 residues long. The ends lost 5 bases at V and 0 bases at J; junction bases unmatched: 11. CDR3 bases read: TGCGCCAGCAGTTACCGGGGACAGGGAACTTCTAACTATGGC. Protein product: CASSYRGQGTSNYG. The entire CDR3 protein reads CASSYRGQGTSNYGYTF.

This clone was counted at least ten times. The read falls 3 residues short of the CDR3 end, and the missing part is taken from the germline J gene. The chain employs TRBV20-1 and TRBJ2-7; 11 positions agree with TRBD2. CDR3 size: 14 residues. The trim removed 3 bases at V and 0 bases at J, leaving 1 base unmatched. Per the germline V gene, CDR1 is DFQATT and CDR2 is SNEGSKA (reference sequence). The DNA read from the CDR3 is TGCAGTGCTAGGGGGACTAGCGGCTCCTACGAG. Protein product: CSARGTSGSYE. The CDR3 in full is CSARGTSGSYEQYF.

This clone was seen repeatedly, ten times or more. The CDR3 end falls 3 residues outside the read, so it is completed with the germline J gene. This rearrangement joins TRBV29-1 to TRBJ2-3, with 8 bases fitting TRBD1. In germline, CDR1 is SQVTM, CDR2 ANQGSEA. CDR3 length equals 13 residues. Incomplete CDR3 DNA: TGCAGCGTCCTGACAGGGGTCAATCAGCCG. Translating it yields CSVLTGVNQP. The entire CDR3 is CSVLTGVNQPQYF.

This clone came up many times. With the read ending 3 residues before the CDR3 end, the germline J gene is used to fill in that end. The V call is TRBV2, the J call TRBJ1-1; D remains ambiguous. The germline V and J ends were trimmed by 4 bases and 2 bases, with 8 bases remaining between them. Germline assignment: CDR1 SNHLY and CDR2 FYNNEI. The CDR3 covers 13 residues. The sequenced CDR3 bases are TGTGCCAGCAGTGGACAAATCAACACTGAA. The encoded protein is CASSGQINTE. The complete CDR3 reads CASSGQINTEAFF.

This clone was seen at least ten times. The read ends 3 residues shy of where the CDR3 ends; the end is completed using the germline J gene. The chain combines TRBV6-4 with TRBJ1-1; D might be TRBD1 (5 bases). V dropped 3 bases and J dropped 5 bases, with 10 bases sitting between them. Germline V gives CDR1 MRHNA, CDR2 SNTAGT. The CDR3 is 13 residues long. The covered CDR3 bases are TGTGCCAGCAGTGAAGGGGAGAAGACTGAA. Residues: CASSEGEKTE. The complete CDR3 sequence is CASSEGEKTEAFF.

Ten or more counts support this clone. The CDR3 end falls 3 residues outside the read, so it is completed with the germline J gene. The V call is TRBV20-1, the J call TRBJ2-3; 11 bases are shared with TRBD2. Germline CDR1 is DFQATT and CDR2 is SNEGSKA (reference sequence). This CDR3 is 14 amino acids long. J was trimmed by 6 bases and V by 6 bases; bases with no gene match: 8. The CDR3 spells CSATTSGRGDTQYF. CDR3 DNA, as far as it was read: TGCAGTGCCACAACTAGCGGGAGAGGCGATACG.

This clone was detected ten times or more. The CDR3 extends 3 residues past the end of the read, so its final part is completed from the germline J gene. V gene TRBV20-1 combines with J gene TRBJ2-3, with D unclear. Germline values: CDR1 DFQATT, CDR2 SNEGSKA (reference sequence). CDR3 length: 12 residues. The V end was cut by 2 bases, the J end by 3 bases, with 6 bases between. The CDR3 bases that were read are TGCAGTGCTAGAATCCGGACAGATACG. The encoded protein is CSARIRTDT. From start to end, the CDR3 is CSARIRTDTQYF.

This clone was found many times. With the read ending 3 residues before the CDR3 end, the germline J gene is used to fill in that end. The chain uses TRBV20-1 and TRBJ2-5; 13 nucleotides line up with TRBD2. V lost 6 bases and J lost 4; bases outside the gene matches: 14. Germline values: CDR1 DFQATT, CDR2 SNEGSKA (reference sequence). The CDR3 sequence is 17 residues long. The CDR3 bases that were read are TGCAGTGCCCTCAGGACTAGCGGGAGATTGGTGGGAGAGACC. Residues: CSALRTSGRLVGET. The whole CDR3 region reads CSALRTSGRLVGETQYF.

Of note for this clone: Read data end 3 residues before the CDR3 end; the end is taken from the germline J gene. The chain links TRBV2 to TRBJ1-6; 8 nucleotides agree with TRBD1. Trimming cost V 5 bases and J 7 bases; bases outside gene matches: 10. Germline V lookup: CDR1 SNHLY, CDR2 FYNNEI. The CDR3 covers 16 residues. CDR3 amino acids: CASSPMGQAFNSPLHF. CDR3 DNA (partial): TGTGCCAGCAGTCCTATGGGACAGGCGTTCAATTCACCC. Looking up the rest from reference TRBV2 and TRBJ1-6 gives the full variable domain: EPEVTQTPSHQVTQMGQEVILRCVPISNHLYFYWYRQILGQKVEFLVSFYNNEISEKSEIFDDQFSVERPDGSNFTLKIRSTKLEDSAMYFCASSPMGQAFNSPLHFGNGTRLTVT.

This clone was seen many times. Read sequence stops 3 residues before the CDR3 end, and the germline J gene provides the missing end. V usage is TRBV18 and J usage is TRBJ1-2; 11 nucleotides agree with TRBD1. Trimming took 3 bases from V and 7 from J; bases not matched to a gene: 10. Germline values: CDR1 KGHSH, CDR2 LQKENI. There are 16 residues in the CDR3. The CDR3 bases that were read are TGTGCCAGCTCACCGGGACCAGGACAGGGGGCGCTTGGC. This codes for CASSPGPGQGALG. The whole CDR3 sequence reads CASSPGPGQGALGYTF.

This clone came up many times. The read ends 3 residues early relative to the CDR3; the germline J gene fills the gap. V usage is TRBV20-1 and J usage is TRBJ1-2, with 10 nucleotides matching TRBD1. Germline assignment: CDR1 DFQATT and CDR2 SNEGSKA (reference sequence). Germline trimming cut 4 bases from V and 3 bases from J; bases unmatched to any gene: 11. This CDR3 has 16 residues. The CDR3 spells CSANGPGQGTDYGYTF. Partial CDR3 DNA: TGCAGTGCTAATGGACCGGGACAGGGGACCGACTATGGC.

In this sample, this clone turned up many times. The sequenced part of the CDR3 DNA is TGCAGTGCTAGTACGGGGGGGGCAGAGACC. It specifies CSASTGGAET. The CDR3 as a whole reads CSASTGGAETQYF. This chain uses TRBV20-1 with TRBJ2-5; TRBD2 matches at 8 bases. Read sequence stops 3 residues before the CDR3 end, and the germline J gene provides the missing end. Germline values: CDR1 DFQATT, CDR2 SNEGSKA (reference sequence). Trimming removed 3 bases from V and 4 bases from J; junction bases left unmatched: 4. The CDR3 spans 13 residues.

This clone has more than one count but fewer than ten. The observed sequence ends 3 residues before the CDR3 terminus, with the missing tail filled in from the germline J gene. V and J are TRBV2 and TRBJ2-2, with a weak D call TRBD1 (6 bases). The CDR3 has 14 amino acids. Germline-derived CDR1 and CDR2 are SNHLY and FYNNEI. This CDR3 reads CASRRGDANEKLFF. Partial CDR3 DNA: TGTGCCAGCCGCAGGGGCGACGCTAATGAAAAG.

This clone was seen repeatedly, ten times or more. Read sequence stops 3 residues before the CDR3 end, and the germline J gene provides the missing end. The chain is built from TRBV20-1 and TRBJ2-2; TRBD2 aligns across 8 bases. The V segment lost 2 bases and the J segment 0 bases; nucleotides outside the gene matches: 2. Germline lookup yields CDR1 DFQATT and CDR2 SNEGSKA (reference sequence). The CDR3 is 15 residues long. The DNA read from the CDR3 is TGCAGTGCTAGACTGACTAGCGCGAACACCGGGGAG. Translation gives CSARLTSANTGE. The CDR3 in its entirety is CSARLTSANTGELFF.

This clone was picked up many times. Here the CDR3 reads CASRIGGFEETQYF. The CDR3 bases that were read are TGTGCCAGCAGGATAGGGGGCTTTGAGGAGACC. The J gene is TRBJ2-5, the V gene TRBV7-6; 7 positions agree with TRBD1. The missing CDR3 end, 3 residues past where the read stops, is filled in from the germline J gene. This CDR3 is built from 14 residues. V lost 6 bases to trimming and J lost 5 bases; unmatched junction nucleotides: 9. The germline CDR1 and CDR2 sequences are SGHVS and FNYEAQ.

This clone was detected a few times. The CDR3 end is not reached by the read, which stops 3 residues before it; the germline J gene fills it in. This chain links TRBV20-1 with TRBJ2-7; no clear D. The length of the CDR3 is 12 residues. Trimming pared 3 bases from V and 6 bases from J, leaving 12 bases between. Looked up from germline, CDR1 is DFQATT and CDR2 is SNEGSKA (reference sequence). CDR3: CSARVYSLEQYF. Partial CDR3 DNA: TGCAGTGCTAGGGTCTACTCGCTCGAG.

The sample holds a few counts of this clone. The CDR3 end is not reached by the read, which stops 3 residues before it; the germline J gene fills it in. V gene TRBV2 combines with J gene TRBJ1-5; D may be TRBD1 (5 bases). Germline-derived CDR1 and CDR2 are SNHLY and FYNNEI. V was cut by 0 bases and J by 4 bases, with 19 bases left in between. This CDR3 is 18 amino acids long. The sequenced CDR3 bases are TGTGCCAGCAGTGAAGCAGTCCTCGCAGGGCTTCGGAATCAGCCC. Residues: CASSEAVLAGLRNQP. The whole CDR3 region reads CASSEAVLAGLRNQPQHF.

This clone came up many times. The read terminates 3 residues before the CDR3 end, so the remaining end is supplied by the germline J gene. This rearrangement joins TRBV19 to TRBJ2-3; 7 bases agree with TRBD1. The junction had 10 bases not matched to a gene; V was cut back by 5 bases and J by 5 bases. From germline, CDR1 is LNHDA and CDR2 SQIVND (reference sequence). The CDR3 contains 15 residues. This CDR3 reads CASSSERGLIDTQYF. The covered CDR3 bases are TGTGCCAGTAGTTCCGAGAGGGGGCTGATAGATACG.

This clone was recorded at least ten times. The DNA ends 3 residues before the CDR3 does, and the rest of the CDR3 is filled in from the germline J gene. The V call is TRBV5-1, the J call TRBJ2-4; 8 bases map to TRBD1. V shed 5 bases and J 2 bases; nucleotides not matched to a gene: 6. CDR3 size: 15 residues. The germline V gene encodes CDR1 SGHRS and CDR2 YFSETQ. CDR3: CASRGQGAPKNIQYF. Incomplete CDR3 DNA: TGCGCCAGCAGAGGGCAGGGGGCCCCCAAAAACATT.

This clone was picked up many times. From the germline J gene comes the end of the CDR3, since the read stops 3 residues before it. The chain uses TRBV4-1 and TRBJ2-7, with 7 bases aligning to TRBD1. The V segment lost 3 bases and the J segment 4 bases; nucleotides outside the gene matches: 3. Germline V gives CDR1 MGHRA, CDR2 YSYEKL. This CDR3 region has 13 residues. Partial CDR3 DNA: TGCGCCAGCAGCCAGGGACAGCGGTACGAG. This translates into CASSQGQRYE. The entire CDR3 protein reads CASSQGQRYEQYF.